This T cell receptor (beta chain) is drawn from a study of blood T cell repertoires in COVID-19. Study information: There were acute and convalescent COVID-19 samples, and they came from the United States, Italy and Spain. T cells, B-cell-depleted T cells, or PBMCs supplied cDNA or gDNA.

As originally analysed: Amplification from reference gene primers served as the basis for estimated nucleated cell counts. Here immunoSEQ multiplex PCR was the method, and the copy in TCRdb shows in-frame clones only, minus some. The DNA gave D and trimming, while V, J and clone size come from that table. The profile shows about 190,000 clones, approximately 86% of them singletons. J was trimmed by 4 bases and V by 2 bases; bases with no gene match: 2. CDR1 is GTSNPN, CDR2 SVGIG, per germline (reference sequence). The CDR3 is made up of 13 amino acids. In the case of this clone: Other DNA sequences in the sample encode the same CDR3.

Sequencing input: peripheral blood. The sequence derives from a man aged 65 to 85 with active or convalescent COVID-19. This chain connects TRBV30 to TRBJ1-5, with 7 bases identical to TRBD1. CDR3 bases: TGTGCCTGGAGTCGACAGGGTAATCAGCCCCAGCATTTT. Residues: CAWSRQGNQPQHF.